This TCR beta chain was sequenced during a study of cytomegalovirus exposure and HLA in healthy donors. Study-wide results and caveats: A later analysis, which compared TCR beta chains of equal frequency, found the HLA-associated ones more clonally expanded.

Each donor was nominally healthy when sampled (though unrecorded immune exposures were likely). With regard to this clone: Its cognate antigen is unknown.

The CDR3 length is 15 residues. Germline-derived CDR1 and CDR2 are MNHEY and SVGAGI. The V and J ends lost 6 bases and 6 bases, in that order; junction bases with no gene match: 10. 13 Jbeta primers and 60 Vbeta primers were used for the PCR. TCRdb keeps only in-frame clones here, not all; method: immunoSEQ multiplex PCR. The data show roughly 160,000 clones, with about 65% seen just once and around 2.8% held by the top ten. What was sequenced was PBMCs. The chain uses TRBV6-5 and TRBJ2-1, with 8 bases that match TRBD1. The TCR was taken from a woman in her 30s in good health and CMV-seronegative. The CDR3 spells CASRATTGVPNEQFF. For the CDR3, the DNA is TGTGCCAGCAGGGCCACGACAGGGGTGCCCAATGAGCAGTTCTTC.